This passage covers 23 T cell receptor beta chains from one sample sequenced in a study of blood T cells in healthy people across ages. A second PCR of about 6 to 12 cycles used a sample-barcoded 5' primer and a J-beta primer mix. One entry per CDR3 protein results from TCRdb running MiXCR on the 5' RACE reads. The sample yields more than 650,000 distinct CDR3 sequences, approximately 22% seen once. The source material was blood. These receptors were taken from a man aged 65 to 79 in good health.

This chain uses TRBV5-1 with TRBJ2-5; D possibly corresponds to TRBD2 (6 bases). The CDR3 loop spans 15 amino acids. Trimming took 3 bases from V and 0 from J, leaving 12 bases between them. Germline V gene lookup returns CDR1 SGHRS and CDR2 YFSETQ. The CDR3 reads CASSWTRGYQETQYF. CDR3 sequence (DNA): TGCGCCAGCAGCTGGACTCGGGGGTACCAAGAGACCCAGTACTTC.

This clonotype was detected only a few times. The chain is built from TRBV18 and TRBJ2-5, with TRBD1 matching over 7 bases. V was clipped by 8 bases and J by 5 bases; unmatched bases: 8. The germline V gene encodes CDR1 KGHSH and CDR2 LQKENI. The CDR3 contains 13 residues. The CDR3 sequence is CASATGSRETQYF. CDR3 DNA: TGTGCCAGCGCGACAGGGTCAAGGGAGACCCAGTACTTC.

The chain carries TRBV10-3 and TRBJ2-7; 12 bases align to TRBD2. CDR1 is ENHRY, CDR2 SYGVKD, per germline. CDR3 length equals 14 residues. V lost 6 bases, J lost 9 bases, and 9 bases stayed unmatched. The CDR3 reads CAISSTSGSEGQYV. Here the CDR3 DNA reads TGTGCCATCAGCTCGACTAGCGGGAGTGAGGGGCAGTACGTC.

Here the CDR3 DNA reads TGCGCCAGCAGCTTGGGAGGGGGGGGAGACCAGTTCTTC. As protein: CASSLGGGGDQFF. The V and J genes are TRBV5-1 and TRBJ2-5, with D tentatively TRBD2 (7 bases). TRBJ2-1 explains the end of the DNA better; the J call may be wrong. Looked up from germline, CDR1 is SGHRS and CDR2 is YFSETQ. This CDR3 comprises 13 residues.

The rearrangement links TRBV20-1 to TRBJ2-1, with D possibly TRBD1 on 6 matching bases. The CDR3 has 15 residues. Germline V gene data show CDR1 as DFQATT and CDR2 as SNEGSKA (reference sequence). The ends were cut back, 0 bases at V and 3 bases at J, with 12 bases in the middle. This chain's CDR3 is CSAREGTGIYNEQFF. CDR3 DNA sequence: TGCAGTGCTAGAGAGGGAACAGGGATCTACAATGAGCAGTTCTTC.

This clonotype was counted a few times. The chain combines TRBV3-1 with TRBJ2-5; 10 bases align to TRBD2. CDR1 is LGHDT and CDR2 is YNNKEL in the germline V gene (reference sequence). The CDR3 contains 14 residues. V lost 11 bases to trimming and J lost 5 bases; unmatched junction nucleotides: 11. CDR3 protein: CASRSSGSQETQYF. The CDR3 bases are TGTGCCTCGCGGTCTAGCGGGAGCCAGGAGACCCAGTACTTC.

The chain combines TRBV11-2 with TRBJ2-2; D not certain. V gave up 2 bases and J gave up 6 bases, with 13 bases separating them. The CDR3 contains 15 residues. CDR1 is SGHAT, CDR2 FQNNGV, per germline. The CDR3 reads CASSLSPGRAGELFF. As DNA, the CDR3 is TGTGCCAGCAGCTTAAGCCCAGGACGGGCCGGGGAGCTGTTTTTT.

This rearrangement joins TRBV29-1 to TRBJ2-3; perhaps TRBD1 as D (6 bases). Trimming removed 6 bases from V and 0 bases from J, with 13 bases in between. The CDR3 sequence is 14 residues long. The germline gives CDR1 SQVTM, CDR2 ANQGSEA. The CDR3 sequence: CSVPGQISTDTQYF. The CDR3 DNA follows: TGCAGCGTGCCCGGACAGATTAGCACAGATACGCAGTATTTT.

The chain has TRBV5-5 and TRBJ1-4, with 7 nucleotides matching TRBD1. The CDR3 runs 14 residues. Trimming took 5 bases from V and 7 from J; bases not matched to a gene: 8. Looked up from germline, CDR1 is SGHKS and CDR2 is YYEKEE (reference sequence). CDR3 protein: CASRPGTAPEKLFF. DNA of the CDR3: TGTGCCAGCAGACCCGGGACAGCCCCTGAAAAACTGTTTTTT.

This sequence joins TRBV5-1 and TRBJ2-7; 7 nucleotides line up with TRBD2. There are 15 residues in the CDR3. Germline CDR1 SGHRS, CDR2 YFSETQ. The junction had 6 bases not matched to a gene; V was cut back by 1 base and J by 2 bases. The CDR3, as DNA: TGCGCCAGCAGCTTGATACTAGCGAAACCCTACGAGCAGTACTTC. It is translated as CASSLILAKPYEQYF.

The chain has TRBV6-2 or TRBV6-3 and TRBJ1-5; no firm D call. The V and J ends lost 2 bases and 5 bases respectively, with 10 bases between them. Germline assignment: CDR1 MNHEY and CDR2 SVGEGT. The CDR3 has 14 residues. DNA of the CDR3: TGTGCCAGCAGTTACAACGGAAAGCATCAGCCCCAGCATTTT. Its translation: CASSYNGKHQPQHF.

The V gene is TRBV15, the J gene TRBJ2-5; 8 bases are shared with TRBD1. From germline, CDR1 is LNHNV and CDR2 YYDKDF (reference sequence). The junction had 9 bases not matched to a gene; V was cut back by 1 base and J by 5 bases. The CDR3 runs 16 residues. CDR3 DNA sequence: TGTGCCACCAGCAGAGCTTTAGGACAGGGCAGCGAGACCCAGTACTTC. As protein: CATSRALGQGSETQYF.

The table lists this clonotype with many counts. The rearrangement links TRBV7-8 to TRBJ2-7, with 10 bases identical to TRBD2. Germline V lookup: CDR1 SGHVS, CDR2 FQNEAQ. V lost 0 bases, J lost 0 bases, and 2 bases stayed unmatched. This CDR3 comprises 16 residues. The CDR3 loop reads CASSLASGRGSYEQYV. The CDR3 DNA sequence: TGTGCCAGCAGCTTAGCGAGCGGGAGGGGCTCCTACGAGCAGTACGTC.

V usage is TRBV5-6 and J usage is TRBJ2-3; TRBD1 or TRBD2 may be the D gene (6 bases each). CDR1 is SGHDT and CDR2 is YYEEEE in the germline V gene. The CDR3 extends over 18 amino acids. V was clipped by 4 bases and J by 5 bases, with 26 bases between them. DNA for the CDR3: TGTGCCAGCAGCCTACTTACCGCGGGACATCCGAAAGGAGATACGCAGTATTTT. It codes for CASSLLTAGHPKGDTQYF. The full variable domain, completed using reference TRBV5-6 and TRBJ2-3, is DAGVTQSPTHLIKTRGQQVTLRCSPKSGHDTVSWYQQALGQGPQFIFQYYEEEERQRGNFPDRFSGHQFPNYSSELNVNALLLGDSALYLCASSLLTAGHPKGDTQYFGPGTRLTVL.

This clonotype was found a few times. V usage is TRBV6-1 and J usage is TRBJ1-3, with 9 positions matching TRBD1. After removal of 6 bases from V and 0 bases from J, the junction contained 3 bases not matched to a gene. The germline gives CDR1 MNHNS, CDR2 SASEGT. The CDR3 runs to 15 residues. The CDR3 here is CASRETGGSGNTIYF. As DNA, the CDR3 is TGTGCCAGCAGGGAGACAGGGGGCTCTGGAAACACCATATATTTT.

The rearrangement links TRBV12-3 or TRBV12-4 to TRBJ1-1; a possible D gene is TRBD1 (5 bases). Trimming stripped 6 bases from V and 9 bases from J, with 20 bases between. The CDR3 spans 14 residues. The CDR3 loop is CASSPTGGEQKAFF. CDR3 in DNA: TGTGCCAGCAGCCCTACCGGGGGAGAACAGAAAGCTTTCTTT.

This clonotype showed up just a few times. The CDR3 here is CASSEEAEPMNTEAFF. The CDR3 bases are TGTGCCAGCAGTGAAGAGGCGGAACCTATGAACACTGAAGCTTTCTTT. The rearrangement links TRBV2 to TRBJ1-1; no clear D. CDR1 SNHLY and CDR2 FYNNEI come from the germline V gene. The CDR3 is 16 amino acids. V was clipped by 1 base and J by 0 bases, with 12 bases between them.

The J gene is TRBJ2-4, the V gene TRBV21-1; TRBD2, the D gene given by the table, was not confirmed from the DNA. TRBV21-1 is termed a pseudogene. CDR3 size: 14 residues. CDR3 amino acids: CASSKAQAGNIQYF. In nucleotides, the CDR3 is TGTGCCAGCAGCAAAGCTCAGGCGGGAAACATTCAGTACTTC.

CDR3 protein: CASSLQTAYEQYV. The CDR3 DNA follows: TGTGCCAGCAGCTTACAAACAGCCTACGAGCAGTACGTC. The genes are TRBV7-3 and TRBJ2-7; no definite D call. CDR1 and CDR2 (germline): SGHTA, FQGTGA. V shed 2 bases and J shed 2 bases, with 7 bases lying between them. This CDR3 comprises 13 residues.

V and J are TRBV4-3 and TRBJ2-1; 7 positions agree with TRBD2. Germline-derived CDR1 and CDR2 are LGHNA and YSLEER. The trim removed 4 bases at V and 5 bases at J, leaving 11 bases unmatched. The CDR3 is 16 amino acids. The chain's CDR3 is CASSLGLVEPNNEQFF. In nucleotides, the CDR3 is TGCGCCAGCAGCCTCGGACTAGTCGAGCCAAACAATGAGCAGTTCTTC.

The chain carries TRBV18 and TRBJ1-1, with D maybe TRBD1 (6 bases). With 11 bases removed from V and 1 base from J, the gap between germline ends came to 14 bases. CDR1 and CDR2 (germline): KGHSH, LQKENI. This CDR3 is 13 amino acids long. CDR3 bases: TGTGCCGGCGCGGGGGCGCGGAACACTGAAGCTTTCTTT. Translating gives CAGAGARNTEAFF. The entire variable domain, with the rest obtained from reference TRBV18 and TRBJ1-1, is as follows: NAGVMQNPRHLVRRRGQEARLRCSPMKGHSHVYWYRQLPEEGLKFMVYLQKENIIDESGMPKERFSAEFPKEGPSILRIQQVVRGDSAAYFCAGAGARNTEAFFGQGTRLTVV.

At least ten counts were recorded for this clonotype. This chain links TRBV29-1 with TRBJ2-1; TRBD1 or TRBD2 may be the D gene (5 bases each). The ends were cut back, 3 bases at V and 2 bases at J, with 14 bases in the middle. Germline CDR1 and CDR2: SQVTM and ANQGSEA. The CDR3 loop spans 15 amino acids. The CDR3 coding sequence is TGCAGCGTTGAGTCTAGCCGAGGGGCCTACAATGAGCAGTTCTTC. Translating it yields CSVESSRGAYNEQFF.

This rearrangement joins TRBV7-9 to TRBJ1-4; 8 bases map to TRBD1. The trim removed 5 bases at V and 5 bases at J, leaving 10 bases unmatched. Germline loops: CDR1 SEHNR, CDR2 FQNEAQ (reference sequence). The CDR3 contains 16 residues. The CDR3, as DNA: TGTGCCAGCAGCCCCGGACAGGGAAGACTAAATGAAAAACTGTTTTTT. This translates into CASSPGQGRLNEKLFF.